Listed below are T cell receptor beta chains from one sample, sequenced in a study of CD8+ T cells in alopecia areata. Repertoires were generated with immunoSEQ multiplex PCR, while TCRdb's copy carries only in-frame clones and drops some. The sample contains roughly 150,000 clones, more than 45% of which appear only once. The input for sequencing was CD8+ T cells sorted from blood, taken at week 0. The receptors were sampled from a human donor with alopecia areata. Both conserved end residues are part of each CDR3. Fields, in order: D gene, clone size, V gene, J gene, CDR3 DNA, CDR3 protein. D genes are given only for firm matches. Clone size is given for some rows only: seen once, a few or many times, or a class if the clone is expanded.

D: .; size: .; V: TRBV6-5; J: TRBJ1-4; DNA: TGTGCCAGCAGTTACTCGAGAGCAACTAATGAAAAACTGTTTTTT; CDR3: CASSYSRATNEKLFF
D: .; size: .; V: TRBV29-1; J: TRBJ1-1; DNA: TGCAGCGTCCTGGGGACTGAAGCTTTCTTT; CDR3: CSVLGTEAFF
D: .; size: once; V: TRBV27; J: TRBJ1-2; DNA: TGTGCCAGCAGTACCACCGGGAGGGGCGACTATGGCTACACCTTC; CDR3: CASSTTGRGDYGYTF
D: .; size: .; V: TRBV6-6; J: TRBJ2-5; DNA: TGTGCCAGCAAACGGGAATTAGAGACCCAGTACTTC; CDR3: CASKRELETQYF
D: TRBD2; size: .; V: TRBV30; J: TRBJ2-3; DNA: TGTGCCGGATCTGGGGGGGACACAGATACGCAGTATTTT; CDR3: CAGSGGDTDTQYF
D: .; size: .; V: TRBV11-2; J: TRBJ2-7; DNA: TGTGCCAGCAGTCACCAGGGATACGAGCAGTACTTC; CDR3: CASSHQGYEQYF
D: .; size: .; V: TRBV11-3; J: TRBJ2-3; DNA: TGTGCCAGCAGCTTAGAGGGTACAGATACGCAGTATTTT; CDR3: CASSLEGTDTQYF
D: .; size: .; V: TRBV7-8; J: TRBJ2-5; DNA: TGTGCCAGCATGTCGGAGATAGAGGGGACTCAAGAGACCCAGTACTTC; CDR3: CASMSEIEGTQETQYF
D: .; size: few; V: TRBV27; J: TRBJ2-3; DNA: TGTGCCAGCTGTGGACGGAATGATCGGAGAGATACGCAGTATTTT; CDR3: CASCGRNDRRDTQYF
D: .; size: .; V: TRBV5-1; J: TRBJ1-2; DNA: TGCGCCAGCAGCTTCGGAGGGCCCGAAGGAAGCTACACCTTC; CDR3: CASSFGGPEGSYTF
D: TRBD2; size: many; V: TRBV10-3; J: TRBJ2-5; DNA: TGTGCCATCAGTGACCCTAGCGGGGGGGGGAACCAAGAGACCCAGTACTTC; CDR3: CAISDPSGGGNQETQYF
D: .; size: .; V: TRBV5-4; J: TRBJ2-7; DNA: TGCGCCAGCAGCCATGCCGTGTGGGTAAGACCCCACGAGCAGTACTTC; CDR3: CASSHAVWVRPHEQYF
D: TRBD2; size: few; V: TRBV5-1; J: TRBJ2-5; DNA: TGCGCCAGCAAAACCCCACTAGCGGTTCAAGAGACCCAGTACTTC; CDR3: CASKTPLAVQETQYF
D: TRBD1; size: once; V: TRBV20-1; J: TRBJ1-2; DNA: TGCAGTGCGCAGGGGGCTGATGGCTACACCTTC; CDR3: CSAQGADGYTF
D: .; size: .; V: TRBV30; J: TRBJ1-5; DNA: TGTGCCTGGAGTGTGAAAGGCGGACAGCCCCAGCATTTT; CDR3: CAWSVKGGQPQHF
D: .; size: few; V: TRBV4-3; J: TRBJ1-1; DNA: TGCGCCAGCAGCCGTGGGGGGAACACTGAAGCTTTCTTT; CDR3: CASSRGGNTEAFF
D: TRBD1; size: .; V: TRBV29-1; J: TRBJ1-2; DNA: TGCAGCGATCGGGACAGCCTTAACTATGGCTACACCTTC; CDR3: CSDRDSLNYGYTF
D: TRBD1; size: .; V: TRBV4-1; J: TRBJ2-3; DNA: TGCGCCAGCAGCCTCCTAGGGGGCAGACGGTATTTT; CDR3: CASSLLGGRRYF
D: .; size: few; V: TRBV30; J: TRBJ2-5; DNA: TGTGCCTGGAGTGTAGGGGAGACCCAGTACTTC; CDR3: CAWSVGETQYF
D: .; size: once; V: TRBV11-2; J: TRBJ2-1; DNA: TGTGCCAGCAGCTTAAGCCCCGAGCAGTTCTTC; CDR3: CASSLSPEQFF
D: .; size: .; V: TRBV27; J: TRBJ1-2; DNA: TGTGCCAGCAGTACATCCCGACAGGCAGTATATGGCTACACCTTC; CDR3: CASSTSRQAVYGYTF
D: .; size: .; V: TRBV5-6; J: TRBJ1-1; DNA: TGTGCCAGCAGCGGCGGGTCAACGAACACTGAAGCTTTCTTT; CDR3: CASSGGSTNTEAFF
D: .; size: .; V: TRBV13; J: TRBJ2-1; DNA: TGTGCCAGCAGCTCTCTCTATGAGCAGTTCTTC; CDR3: CASSSLYEQFF
D: .; size: .; V: TRBV5-1; J: TRBJ2-2; DNA: TGCGCCAGCAGGGACAGACCTATGCCTGAGCTGTTTTTT; CDR3: CASRDRPMPELFF